The T cell receptor beta chain described here comes from a study of blood T cell repertoires in COVID-19. Overall study context: From the United States, Italy and Spain came samples of acute and convalescent COVID-19. In each case, the material was cDNA or gDNA derived from T cells, B-cell-depleted T cells, or PBMCs.

Trimming shortened V by 1 base and J by 3 bases, and 16 bases separated the two germline ends. Germline values: CDR1 MNHEY, CDR2 SMNVEV (reference sequence). The CDR3 spans 16 residues. In the study's own analysis: For nucleated cells, counts were estimated from reference gene primer amplification. This table comes from immunoSEQ multiplex PCR, and its TCRdb copy is limited to in-frame clones, with some not included. V, J and clone size were drawn from that table, and D and trimming were deduced from the DNA. This table holds about 190,000 clones, 75% to 85% found once. Sequencing was carried out using peripheral blood. This clonotype was sampled from a man aged 55 to 70 with acute or convalescent COVID-19. This rearrangement joins TRBV27 to TRBJ2-7; a weak D match, TRBD1 (6 bases). The DNA of the CDR3 is TGTGCCAGCAGTTTATTGGGGGACACCTATTTCTACGAGCAGTACTTC. Encoded protein: CASSLLGDTYFYEQYF.